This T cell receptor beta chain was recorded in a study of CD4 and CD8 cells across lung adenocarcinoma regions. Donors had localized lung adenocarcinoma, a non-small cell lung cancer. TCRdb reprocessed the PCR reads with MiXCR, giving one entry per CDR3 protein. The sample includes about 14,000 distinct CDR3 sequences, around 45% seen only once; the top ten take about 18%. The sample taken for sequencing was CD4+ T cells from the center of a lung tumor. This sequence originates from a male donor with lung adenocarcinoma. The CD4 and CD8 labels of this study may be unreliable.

CDR3 sequence (DNA): TGTGCCGCGGGCTCCGGGGGGCGGGAGGAGGAGACGCAGTACTTC. Translating gives CAAGSGGREEETQYF. The rearrangement joins TRBV27 to TRBJ2-3; 8 nucleotides line up with TRBD2. The J call may be mistaken, given a closer DNA end match to TRBJ2-7. The CDR3 length is 15 residues. Germline V gene sequence: CDR1 MNHEY, CDR2 SMNVEV (reference sequence).